These 30 T cell receptor beta chains share one sample of origin, sequenced in a study of blood T cells in healthy people across ages. For the second PCR, which ran for about 6 to 12 cycles, a sample-barcoded 5' primer and a J-beta primer mix were used. From the 5' RACE reads, TCRdb called clonotypes with MiXCR, one entry per CDR3 protein. The sample yields 1.5 million or so distinct CDR3 sequences, 42% seen once. The sample consisted of blood. Every receptor here comes from a woman under 30 in good health.

The J gene is TRBJ2-1, the V gene TRBV12-3 or TRBV12-4, with D tentatively TRBD2 (6 bases). Deletions cut 5 bases from V and 5 bases from J, with 13 bases between. CDR3 length: 14 residues. CDR3 sequence reads: CASSISGQDNEQFF. CDR3 nucleotide sequence: TGTGCCAGCAGTATTAGCGGCCAGGACAATGAGCAGTTCTTC.

About this clonotype itself: Relative to the germline gene, one junction end is altered; a read error may explain this. The chain joins TRBV5-1 to TRBJ2-7, with D possibly being TRBD1 (5 bases). The CDR3 contains 14 residues. Germline lookup yields CDR1 SGHRS and CDR2 YFSETQ. The CDR3 sequence: CASSWWGHSYEQHF. The CDR3 DNA sequence: TGCGCCAGCAGCTGGTGGGGCCACTCCTACGAGCAGCACTTC.

This clonotype has just a few counts. The genes are TRBV14 and TRBJ1-1; D is undetermined. Germline CDR1 and CDR2: SGHDN and FVKESK. The CDR3 is 14 amino acids. The V end lost 3 bases, the J end lost 4 bases, and 12 bases lay between the germline ends. The CDR3 here is CASSQRRESTEAFF. The CDR3 DNA is TGTGCCAGCAGCCAGCGGAGGGAGAGCACTGAAGCTTTCTTT. The variable domain in full, completed from reference TRBV14 and TRBJ1-1, reads EAGVTQFPSHSVIEKGQTVTLRCDPISGHDNLYWYRRVMGKEIKFLLHFVKESKQDESGMPNNRFLAERTGGTYSTLKVQPAELEDSGVYFCASSQRRESTEAFFGQGTRLTVV.

Only a few counts were recorded for this clonotype. The rearrangement links TRBV12-3 or TRBV12-4 to TRBJ2-7; possible D gene TRBD1, 6 bases. This CDR3 has 16 residues. Trimming shortened V by 3 bases and J by 0 bases, and 15 bases separated the two germline ends. CDR3 amino acids: CASSFRTARSSYEQYF. CDR3 DNA: TGTGCCAGCAGTTTCCGGACAGCTAGGAGCTCCTACGAGCAGTACTTC.

The chain has TRBV30 and TRBJ1-2; no clear D. The CDR3 length is 13 residues. Germline V CDR1 and CDR2: GTSNPN, SVGIG (reference sequence). The V end was cut by 0 bases, the J end by 4 bases, with 9 bases between. CDR3: CAWSVGFGYGYTF. The CDR3 DNA is TGTGCCTGGAGTGTGGGTTTCGGCTATGGCTACACCTTC.

This chain uses TRBV20-1 with TRBJ2-3; 10 bases line up with TRBD2. V lost 5 bases to trimming and J lost 3 bases; unmatched junction nucleotides: 8. The CDR3 spans 15 residues. Germline V gives CDR1 DFQATT, CDR2 SNEGSKA (reference sequence). CDR3 region: CSAPASGRGTDTQYF. CDR3 coding DNA: TGCAGTGCTCCCGCTAGCGGGAGAGGGACAGATACGCAGTATTTT.

The V and J genes are TRBV20-1 and TRBJ2-3; tentative D call: TRBD1 (5 bases). The germline gives CDR1 DFQATT, CDR2 SNEGSKA (reference sequence). Trimming took off 0 bases at V and 3 bases at J, with 16 bases between the two ends. The CDR3 is made up of 16 amino acids. The CDR3 is CSARDLQGSTTDTQYF. The CDR3 DNA is TGCAGTGCTAGAGATCTCCAGGGCAGCACAACAGATACGCAGTATTTT.

J is TRBJ2-7 and V is TRBV7-3; either TRBD1 or TRBD2 may supply D (5 bases each). Between the trimmed V and J ends, which lost 1 base and 7 bases, there was a span of 20 bases. This CDR3 is built from 16 residues. Germline CDR1 and CDR2: SGHTA and FQGTGA. This CDR3 reads CASSLIGGGVYNEQYF. The CDR3 DNA sequence: TGTGCCAGCAGCTTAATAGGTGGGGGAGTATACAATGAGCAGTACTTC.

This clonotype showed up just a few times. The rearrangement uses TRBV6-5 and TRBJ2-7, with TRBD2 matching over 12 bases. With 1 base clipped from V and 6 bases from J, the junction kept 7 bases outside the gene matches. CDR3 size: 16 residues. Germline V gives CDR1 MNHEY, CDR2 SVGAGI. CDR3 DNA: TGTGCCAGCAGTTACTTTCTGACTAGCGGGAGCGGCGAGCAGTACTTC. Amino acids: CASSYFLTSGSGEQYF.

This clonotype was observed a handful of times. The J gene is TRBJ2-2, the V gene TRBV4-1, with D hard to call. V was cut by 4 bases and J by 6 bases, with 15 bases left in between. This CDR3 is built from 15 residues. In germline, CDR1 is MGHRA, CDR2 YSYEKL. CDR3 region: CASSLADLLAGELFF. The CDR3 coding sequence is TGCGCCAGCAGCCTTGCAGACCTCTTGGCCGGGGAGCTGTTTTTT.

This clonotype was detected only a few times. V and J are TRBV20-1 and TRBJ1-2; 8 positions match TRBD1. This CDR3 spans 12 amino acids. J lost 7 bases, V lost 5 bases, and 6 bases had no gene match. Germline CDR1 is DFQATT and CDR2 is SNEGSKA (reference sequence). The CDR3 DNA sequence: TGCAGTGCTGGAGGACAGGGAAGTGGCTACACCTTC. The encoded protein is CSAGGQGSGYTF.

The chain has TRBV20-1 and TRBJ1-2, with TRBD1 identical over 8 bases. V lost 8 bases to trimming and J lost 5 bases; unmatched junction nucleotides: 13. Looked up from germline, CDR1 is DFQATT and CDR2 is SNEGSKA (reference sequence). The CDR3 consists of 14 residues. CDR3 DNA: TGCAGTCTAACCCACCCGGGACAGGTTTATGGCTACACCTTC. It specifies CSLTHPGQVYGYTF.

This chain links TRBV29-1 with TRBJ2-7; D remains unclear. Germline V CDR1 and CDR2: SQVTM, ANQGSEA. The V gene lost 4 bases and the J gene lost 7 bases, with 26 bases spanning the gap. The CDR3 extends over 16 amino acids. CDR3 region: CSVVGRSPIINNEQYF. The CDR3, as DNA: TGCAGCGTTGTAGGACGTTCGCCCATTATCAACAATGAGCAGTACTTC.

This chain joins TRBV12-3 or TRBV12-4 and TRBJ2-1, with 7 bases lining up with TRBD2. This CDR3 spans 15 amino acids. The trim removed 1 base at V and 3 bases at J, leaving 3 bases unmatched. This CDR3 reads CASSLGEGLYNEQFF. The CDR3 DNA is TGTGCCAGCAGTTTAGGGGAGGGGCTCTACAATGAGCAGTTCTTC.

This clonotype has a handful of counts. The chain combines TRBV7-6 with TRBJ1-2; tentatively, D is TRBD1 (6 bases). The V end was cut by 0 bases, the J end by 6 bases, with 11 bases between. Germline values: CDR1 SGHVS, CDR2 FNYEAQ. The CDR3 has 14 residues. In DNA, the CDR3 is TGTGCCAGCAGCTTAGCGTTACAGGGACATGGCTACACCTTC. Translated: CASSLALQGHGYTF.

About this clonotype itself: At one end the junction does not follow the germline gene, possibly because of a read error. This chain joins TRBV12-3 or TRBV12-4 and TRBJ1-2; D is uncertain. The CDR3 is 13 residues long. CDR3 residues: CANSPTTRAGYTF. The CDR3 DNA reads as TGTGCCAACAGTCCGACGACTAGAGCTGGCTACACCTTC.

V usage is TRBV5-1 and J usage is TRBJ2-1; D is perhaps TRBD2 (6 bases). The ends were cut back, 3 bases at V and 13 bases at J, with 14 bases in the middle. The CDR3 consists of 12 residues. Germline lookup yields CDR1 SGHRS and CDR2 YFSETQ. The CDR3 protein is CASSSSGETQFF. The CDR3 coding sequence is TGCGCCAGCAGCTCCTCGGGGGAGACCCAGTTCTTC.

A few counts support this clonotype. The chain uses TRBV5-1 and TRBJ1-5, with TRBD1 identical over 9 bases. This CDR3 spans 14 amino acids. V was clipped by 4 bases and J by 7 bases; unmatched bases: 6. CDR1 and CDR2 from the germline V gene are SGHRS and YFSETQ. CDR3: CASSPETGGQPQHF. The CDR3 nucleotides read TGCGCCAGCAGCCCCGAAACAGGGGGCCAGCCCCAGCATTTT.

This chain joins TRBV4-2 and TRBJ2-7; 10 bases agree with TRBD1. Unmatched junction bases numbered 4, after V lost 4 bases and J lost 7 bases. CDR1 is LGHNA and CDR2 is YNFKEQ in the germline V gene. This CDR3 contains 13 residues. CDR3 protein: CASSRQGAGEQYF. DNA for the CDR3: TGTGCCAGCAGCCGACAGGGGGCTGGGGAGCAGTACTTC.

V gene TRBV7-2 combines with J gene TRBJ2-1; 11 nucleotides line up with TRBD2. The CDR3 sequence is 16 residues long. The junction had 9 bases not matched to a gene; V was cut back by 7 bases and J by 4 bases. Germline lookup yields CDR1 SGHTA and CDR2 FQGNSA. The CDR3 DNA follows: TGTGCCAGCAAGTCGGCGGGGACTAGCGGTTACAATGAGCAGTTCTTC. Protein: CASKSAGTSGYNEQFF.

CDR3 protein: CATGGAKDGYTF. The CDR3, as DNA: TGTGCCACCGGGGGCGCTAAGGATGGCTACACCTTC. The genes are TRBV24-1 and TRBJ1-2, with a tentative D call TRBD1 (6 bases). The CDR3 sequence is 12 residues long. With 9 bases removed from V and 6 bases from J, the gap between germline ends came to 13 bases. CDR1 and CDR2 from the germline V gene are KGHDR and SFDVKD.

The rearrangement uses TRBV20-1 and TRBJ2-3; D not resolved. Germline V gene sequence: CDR1 DFQATT, CDR2 SNEGSKA (reference sequence). Between the trimmed V and J ends, which lost 3 bases and 0 bases, there was a span of 10 bases. The CDR3 runs to 14 residues. CDR3 in DNA: TGCAGTGCTAGCCCGGACGAGAGCACAGATACGCAGTATTTT. This codes for CSASPDESTDTQYF.

This clonotype was counted between two and nine times. The junction shows a germline mismatch at one end, possibly a read error. The V gene is TRBV10-3, the J gene TRBJ2-7; 8 bases align to TRBD1. Germline V lookup: CDR1 ENHRY, CDR2 SYGVKD. The CDR3 has 17 amino acids. The CDR3 is CAINEGGSRTGRYEQYF. CDR3 in DNA: TGTGCCATCAATGAGGGAGGTTCGAGGACAGGGCGTTACGAGCAGTACTTC.

This clonotype has a handful of counts. The rearrangement uses TRBV5-1 and TRBJ2-2; D ambiguous. Germline V gives CDR1 SGHRS, CDR2 YFSETQ. The CDR3 is made up of 15 amino acids. The V end lost 0 bases, the J end lost 0 bases, and 6 bases lay between the germline ends. CDR3 bases: TGCGCCAGCAGCTTGGCCCAGTCGAACACCGGGGAGCTGTTTTTT. Protein product: CASSLAQSNTGELFF. The variable domain in full, completed from reference TRBV5-1 and TRBJ2-2, reads KAGVTQTPRYLIKTRGQQVTLSCSPISGHRSVSWYQQTPGQGLQFLFEYFSETQRNKGNFPGRFSGRQFSNSRSEMNVSTLELGDSALYLCASSLAQSNTGELFFGEGSRLTVL.

This clonotype was seen ten or more times. The chain recombines TRBV6-1 with TRBJ2-7, with D possibly TRBD2 on 5 matching bases. CDR1 is MNHNS and CDR2 is SASEGT in the germline V gene. The V end lost 0 bases, the J end lost 0 bases, and 9 bases lay between the germline ends. This CDR3 spans 15 amino acids. The CDR3 sequence: CASSEARGSSYEQYF. CDR3 DNA sequence: TGTGCCAGCAGTGAAGCGAGAGGGAGCTCCTACGAGCAGTACTTC.

The chain carries TRBV29-1 and TRBJ1-3; D might be TRBD1 (6 bases). CDR1 is SQVTM, CDR2 ANQGSEA, per germline. The V end was cut by 0 bases, the J end by 0 bases, with 12 bases between. The CDR3 runs 16 residues. The CDR3 is CSVEDGLGASGNTIYF. The CDR3 DNA is TGCAGCGTTGAAGATGGACTGGGGGCCTCTGGAAACACCATATATTTT.

There are a few counts of this clonotype. The chain uses TRBV12-3 or TRBV12-4 and TRBJ2-3; 10 bases map to TRBD1. J gave up 2 bases and V 5 bases, and 7 bases lay outside the gene matches. This CDR3 has 16 residues. CDR3 nucleotide sequence: TGTGCCAGCAGTATCGCGGGACAGGGGAACACAGATACGCAGTATTTT. Translating gives CASSIAGQGNTDTQYF.

CDR3 DNA: TGTGCCAGCTCGGAGGAATCCTGGTACTTC. It is translated as CASSEESWYF. This sequence joins TRBV2 and TRBJ2-5, with D tentatively TRBD2 (5 bases). Germline-derived CDR1 and CDR2 are SNHLY and FYNNEI. V gave up 8 bases and J gave up 13 bases, with 14 bases separating them. There are 10 residues in the CDR3.

The chain carries TRBV27 and TRBJ1-2, with D perhaps TRBD1 (6 bases). The CDR3 runs to 13 residues. CDR1 is MNHEY and CDR2 is SMNVEV in the germline V gene (reference sequence). The V end was cut by 6 bases, the J end by 8 bases, with 16 bases between. DNA for the CDR3: TGTGCCAGCAGCACGGACAGCGGGAGGGGCTACACCTTC. It translates to CASSTDSGRGYTF.

This clonotype occurred a few times. V usage is TRBV3-1 and J usage is TRBJ2-7; no clear D. From germline, CDR1 is LGHDT and CDR2 YNNKEL (reference sequence). V lost 0 bases and J lost 6, with 9 bases in between. This CDR3 has 13 amino acids. The CDR3 sequence is CASSQDRFGEQYF. For the CDR3, the DNA is TGTGCCAGCAGCCAAGACAGGTTTGGCGAGCAGTACTTC.